This T cell receptor beta chain was observed in a study of blood T cell repertoires in COVID-19. Study in general: Samples taken during acute and convalescent COVID-19 were collected in the United States, Italy and Spain. PBMCs, B-cell-depleted T cells, or T cells provided the cDNA or gDNA that made up the material.

Germline CDR1 SQVTM, CDR2 ANQGSEA. The ends lost 2 bases at V and 9 bases at J; junction bases unmatched: 7. The CDR3 has 13 amino acids. Original methodology: Estimates of nucleated cell counts were drawn from the amplification of reference gene primers. Generated by immunoSEQ multiplex PCR, the TCRdb table keeps only in-frame clones and is missing some. That table furnishes V, J and clone size, whereas the DNA furnished D and trimming. The data show hundreds of thousands of clones, 87% seen once. The chain uses TRBV29-1 and TRBJ2-1, with 7 nucleotides matching TRBD2. This TCR came from a woman aged 45-59 years who had recovered from COVID-19. Material: peripheral blood. The CDR3 protein is CSVELTREGEQFF. CDR3 in DNA: TGCAGCGTTGAACTGACGAGGGAGGGTGAGCAGTTCTTC.